Below, one T cell receptor beta chain is given with its context. Its antigen is still unknown. The entry originates in a study of post-analysis software for immune sequencing data. Study overall: Relapsing-remitting, secondary progressive and progressive-relapsing courses of multiple sclerosis were included. Study results and limitations: Relative to controls, patients with multiple sclerosis showed significantly lower normalized Chao1 diversity. Elevated frequency relative to controls characterized 4 or 5 TRBV segments in patients, TRBV5-6, TRBV5-1 and TRBV20-1 among them. F measure grouped same-batch samples tightly together.

The CDR3 runs to 16 residues. V lost 0 bases, J lost 9 bases, and 21 bases lay in between. Germline CDR1 and CDR2: DFQATT and SNEGSKA (reference sequence). Prepared TCR beta cDNA libraries contained unique molecular identifiers. About 500,000 cDNA molecules were obtained from about 0.98 to 11 million T cells. TCRdb used MiXCR to reprocess the PCR reads, holding one entry per CDR3 protein. The repertoire holds about 770,000 distinct CDR3 sequences, around 42% seen once, with over 4.5% in the top ten. This sequence joins TRBV20-1 and TRBJ2-1, with D possibly TRBD2 on 6 matching bases. The sequenced sample was blood. This clonotype was sampled from a girl between 5 and 17 years old with multiple sclerosis. The CDR3 region is CSARDGRPNLSGEQFF. Here the CDR3 DNA reads TGCAGTGCTAGAGATGGGAGGCCAAACCTTAGCGGTGAGCAGTTCTTC.